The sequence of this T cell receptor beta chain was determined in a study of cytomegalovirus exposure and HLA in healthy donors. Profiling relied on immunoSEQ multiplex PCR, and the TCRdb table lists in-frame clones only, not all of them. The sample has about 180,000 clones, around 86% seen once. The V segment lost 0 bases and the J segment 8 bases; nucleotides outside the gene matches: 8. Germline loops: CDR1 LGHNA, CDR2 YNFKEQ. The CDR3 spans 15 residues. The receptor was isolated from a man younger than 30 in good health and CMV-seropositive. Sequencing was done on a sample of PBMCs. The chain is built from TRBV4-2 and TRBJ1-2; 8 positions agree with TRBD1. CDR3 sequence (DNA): TGTGCCAGCAGCCAAGAGACAGGGGTCAACATGGGCTACACCTTC. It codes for CASSQETGVNMGYTF.